Shown below are 21 T cell receptor beta chains from a single sample sequenced in a study of PD-L1 blockade in urothelial cancer. The data were produced by immunoSEQ multiplex PCR, yet TCRdb's version contains in-frame clones alone and is incomplete. The table includes tens of thousands of clones, almost 90% detected once. Time point described: pretreatment peripheral blood. Source: PBMCs, taken around atezolizumab (anti-PD-L1) treatment. These receptors were collected from a man aged 70 or older with urothelial cancer.

This chain links TRBV6-7 with TRBJ2-2; D is ambiguous. TRBV6-7 is noted as an ORF with a role that remains uncertain. CDR3 length equals 16 residues. Trimming shortened V by 0 bases and J by 4 bases, and 12 bases separated the two germline ends. CDR3 bases: TGTGCCAGCAGTTACTCGAGCCGTTCGGGCACCGGGGAGCTGTTTTTT. Protein: CASSYSSRSGTGELFF.

This clone was found once. This CDR3 is CASSYRQGAGEKLFF. CDR3 DNA sequence: TGTGCCAGCAGTTATAGACAGGGGGCTGGAGAAAAACTGTTTTTT. This chain connects TRBV7-9 to TRBJ1-4; the match to TRBD1 covers 10 bases. This CDR3 has 15 residues. CDR1 and CDR2 (germline): SEHNR, FQNEAQ (reference sequence). V shed 6 bases, J shed 8 bases, and the junction held 9 bases outside the gene matches. Filled out from reference TRBV7-9 and TRBJ1-4, the complete variable domain reads DTGVSQNPRHKITKRGQNVTFRCDPISEHNRLYWYRQTLGQGPEFLTYFQNEAQLEKSRLLSDRFSAERPKGSFSTLEIQRTEQGDSAMYLCASSYRQGAGEKLFFGSGTQLSVL.

A remark on this clone: One end of the junction is discordant with germline, which a read error may explain. The gene calls are TRBV6-5 and TRBJ1-4; the D gene is possibly TRBD1 (6 bases). The CDR3 is made up of 14 amino acids. The germline V gene has CDR1 MNHEY and CDR2 SVGAGI. The chain's CDR3 is CASKIGTTYEKLFF. DNA for the CDR3: TGTGCCAGCAAAATCGGGACAACTTATGAAAAACTGTTTTTT.

The chain links TRBV5-4 to TRBJ2-7; 15 nucleotides line up with TRBD2. J was trimmed by 9 bases and V by 4 bases; bases with no gene match: 8. CDR1 and CDR2 (germline): SGHNT, YYREEE (reference sequence). CDR3 length equals 15 residues. Here the CDR3 reads CASSPGLAGGVGQYF. The CDR3, as DNA: TGTGCCAGCAGCCCGGGACTAGCGGGAGGAGTGGGGCAGTACTTC.

This chain uses TRBV5-1 with TRBJ2-3, with 14 bases lining up with TRBD2. J gave up 3 bases and V 2 bases, and 17 bases lay outside the gene matches. There are 21 residues in the CDR3. CDR1 is SGHRS, CDR2 YFSETQ, per germline. CDR3 residues: CASSFQTGTSGRMGRTDTQYF. Written as DNA, the CDR3 is TGCGCCAGCAGCTTTCAAACCGGGACTAGCGGGAGAATGGGTCGGACAGATACGCAGTATTTT.

The chain recombines TRBV18 with TRBJ1-2; 8 positions match TRBD1. The CDR3 is made up of 15 amino acids. V was pared by 3 bases and J by 4 bases, with 7 bases of the junction left unmatched. Germline CDR1 reads KGHSH; CDR2 reads LQKENI. For the CDR3, the DNA is TGTGCCAGCTCACCGCTATCACAGGGGGTCTATGGCTACACCTTC. This encodes CASSPLSQGVYGYTF.

The chain joins TRBV2 to TRBJ2-7; 8 nucleotides align to TRBD2. The trim removed 2 bases at V and 2 bases at J, leaving 8 bases unmatched. Germline lookup yields CDR1 SNHLY and CDR2 FYNNEI. The CDR3 has 16 amino acids. CDR3 DNA: TGTGCCAGCAGTGAAAGGGCTAGCGGGCTTGCCTACGAGCAGTACTTC. Translated: CASSERASGLAYEQYF.

The chain has TRBV10-1 and TRBJ1-4; maybe TRBD1 (6 bases). CDR3 length equals 13 residues. V was pared by 3 bases and J by 8 bases, with 10 bases between. Germline V gene lookup returns CDR1 WNHNN and CDR2 SYGVQD (reference sequence). The DNA of the CDR3 is TGCGCCAGCAGTGATCGAGGGGGAGAAAAACTGTTTTTT. This encodes CASSDRGGEKLFF.

This chain connects TRBV2 to TRBJ1-1, with no clear D. In germline, CDR1 is SNHLY, CDR2 FYNNEI. The CDR3 is 15 residues long. The V end was cut by 6 bases, the J end by 0 bases, with 14 bases between. The CDR3 region has the DNA TGTGCCAGCAGGGAGAACGCACCCCTGAACACTGAAGCTTTCTTT. Its translation: CASRENAPLNTEAFF.

The chain couples TRBV5-1 to TRBJ2-1; maybe TRBD2 (5 bases). CDR1 is SGHRS, CDR2 YFSETQ, per germline. Trimming cost V 0 bases and J 6 bases, with 7 bases left between them. This CDR3 is 13 amino acids long. CDR3 nucleotide sequence: TGCGCCAGCAGCTTGGCGGGGTTCAATGAGCAGTTCTTC. Translating it yields CASSLAGFNEQFF.

This clone has a single count. This chain joins TRBV19 and TRBJ2-7, with 9 bases that match TRBD2. Germline V gives CDR1 LNHDA, CDR2 SQIVND (reference sequence). J lost 4 bases, V lost 5 bases, and 9 bases had no gene match. This CDR3 has 15 residues. The CDR3 DNA reads as TGTGCCAGTAGTCTCGGCGGGAGGGGGAAGTACGAGCAGTACTTC. Encoded protein: CASSLGGRGKYEQYF.

This sequence joins TRBV27 and TRBJ2-3; 7 bases align to TRBD2. This CDR3 spans 14 amino acids. Germline V CDR1 and CDR2: MNHEY, SMNVEV (reference sequence). V trimming: 4 bases; J trimming: 2 bases; junction bases outside the gene matches: 3. The CDR3 protein is CASSSLAVTDTQYF. The CDR3 DNA follows: TGTGCCAGCAGTTCTCTAGCGGTCACAGATACGCAGTATTTT.

The rearrangement uses TRBV9 and TRBJ2-1; D call uncertain. There are 13 residues in the CDR3. Trimming removed 3 bases at V and 6 bases at J, with 10 bases between. In germline, CDR1 is SGDLS, CDR2 YYNGEE. The CDR3 DNA follows: TGTGCCAGCAGCGACCTACTCTCCAATGAGCAGTTCTTC. Its translation: CASSDLLSNEQFF.

J is TRBJ2-5 and V is TRBV29-1; D unclear. Between the trimmed V and J ends, which lost 6 bases and 2 bases, there was a span of 10 bases. Germline CDR1 reads SQVTM; CDR2 reads ANQGSEA. This CDR3 has 12 amino acids. The CDR3 region has the DNA TGCAGCGTGGATGGAGAACAAGAGACCCAGTACTTC. It translates to CSVDGEQETQYF.

Turning to this clone: One end of the junction is discordant with germline, which a read error may explain. V and J are TRBV2 and TRBJ2-2, with 12 bases identical to TRBD1. CDR1 is SNHLY, CDR2 FYNNEI, per germline. The length of the CDR3 is 16 residues. In DNA, the CDR3 is TGTGCCAGCACACTACCGGGACAGGGGGCCCCCTGGTCGCTGTTCTTT. This sequence encodes CASTLPGQGAPWSLFF.

The rearrangement uses TRBV5-1 and TRBJ1-5; D possibly corresponds to TRBD1 (6 bases). CDR1 is SGHRS and CDR2 is YFSETQ in the germline V gene. The V and J ends lost 0 bases and 4 bases respectively, with 11 bases between them. CDR3 length: 15 amino acids. The CDR3 sequence: CASSLEGGANQPQHF. CDR3 nucleotides: TGCGCCAGCAGCTTGGAAGGGGGGGCGAATCAGCCCCAGCATTTT.

V gene TRBV5-1 combines with J gene TRBJ1-2; no clear D. CDR1 is SGHRS and CDR2 is YFSETQ in the germline V gene. V was shortened by 0 bases and J by 4 bases, with 4 bases between the two germline ends. The CDR3 sequence is 12 residues long. The CDR3 loop reads CASSLASYGYTF. The CDR3 DNA reads as TGCGCCAGCAGCTTGGCCTCCTATGGCTACACCTTC.

The chain is built from TRBV27 and TRBJ1-1; 9 positions agree with TRBD1. The CDR3 runs 14 residues. V was pared by 6 bases and J by 2 bases, with 4 bases of the junction left unmatched. Germline V gives CDR1 MNHEY, CDR2 SMNVEV (reference sequence). The DNA of the CDR3 is TGTGCCAGCAGCCTCACAGGGGGCAACACTGAAGCTTTCTTT. Translating it yields CASSLTGGNTEAFF.

The chain uses TRBV4-2 and TRBJ1-2; a weak D match, TRBD1 (6 bases). The CDR3 is made up of 17 amino acids. With 0 bases removed from V and 3 bases from J, the gap between germline ends came to 17 bases. Per germline, CDR1 LGHNA and CDR2 YNFKEQ. This CDR3 is CASSQEAPGGADYGYTF. Written as DNA, the CDR3 is TGTGCCAGCAGCCAAGAAGCCCCGGGGGGCGCAGACTATGGCTACACCTTC.

The V call is TRBV25-1, the J call TRBJ2-7; D not certain. Germline assignment: CDR1 MGHDK and CDR2 SYGVNS. The CDR3 runs 11 residues. V lost 1 base, J lost 6 bases, and 4 bases lay in between. CDR3 nucleotide sequence: TGTGCCAGCAGTGAATCTCTCGAGCAGTACTTC. Its protein is CASSESLEQYF.

This chain joins TRBV14 and TRBJ2-2, with TRBD1 matching 10 bases. Germline V CDR1 and CDR2: SGHDN, FVKESK. This CDR3 comprises 18 residues. Losses at the gene ends were 3 bases for V and 4 bases for J; bases not matched to a gene: 11. DNA for the CDR3: TGTGCCAGCAGCCACGGGACAGGGGTGTTCGGGGGCACCGGGGAGCTGTTTTTT. It yields the protein CASSHGTGVFGGTGELFF.